This record concerns one TCR beta chain sequence. Its antigen remains undetermined. No much larger clone exists at a distance of one base, and base qualities are not known. Libraries were made using PCR. These reads were obtained on an Illumina HiSeq 2500. To reduce PCR and sequencing biases, unique molecular identifiers were incorporated into the TCR beta cDNA libraries. Per 1 to 10 million input T cells, roughly 500,000 cDNA molecules were obtained, such that each molecule approximated one T cell. The patient libraries were prepared and sequenced using the same protocol as the earlier healthy control dataset. Within a given batch, samples were prepared together, multiplexed and sequenced on the same HiSeq lane. The authors' analysis ran thus. Raw barcoded reads were processed with MIGEC, discarding single-read molecular identifier groups before consensus assembly and CDR3 extraction. Clonotype tables were post-analysed with VDJtools, normalizing diversity by down-sampling all datasets to the smallest sample size. To correct batch-related cross-sample contamination, repertoire overlap clustering matched CDR3 amino acid sequences but not nucleotide sequences. Using fastp at Q25 and MiXCR, TCRdb reprocessed the public reads and kept productive beta chains. For every CDR3 protein sequence, its rows merge into one entry that carries the most common genes and DNA. These V and J calls rely on TCRdb rather than the paper's analysis. For this sample there are fewer than 900,000 distinct CDR3 sequences; 46% appear just once. The biggest ten clones account for 4% to 5% of the sample.

This sample was taken from a study of post-analysis software for immune sequencing data (dated by TCRdb to about 2015). Study-level background: The recorded disease courses included relapsing-remitting, secondary progressive and progressive-relapsing multiple sclerosis, and some patients had no subtype annotation. Patient repertoires were compared against roughly 10 previously published healthy control repertoires from donors aged roughly 6 to 28 years. A subset of samples was prepared in parallel using single-end sample barcoding, then pooled and co-amplified after Illumina adapter ligation. Results and caveats for the whole study, not just this receptor: Direct clustering with F measure showed strong co-clustering of samples prepared in the same batch, prompting a batch-effect correction. Normalized Chao1 diversity was significantly lower in multiple sclerosis patients than controls, suggesting substantial peripheral T-cell clonal expansion. The multiple sclerosis patient group was slightly younger than the control group.

TCR beta repertoires were profiled from peripheral blood of 13 young patients with multiple sclerosis to demonstrate the VDJtools post-analysis software. The multiple sclerosis patients were children and adolescents ranging in age from about 6 to 17 years. The sequence came from a girl aged 10-17 years with multiple sclerosis. The material sequenced was blood.

The CDR3 is CAISAEGQPQHF. DNA sequence: TGTGCCATCAGCGCTGAAGGTCAGCCCCAGCATTTT. The sequence links TRBV10-3 to TRBJ1-5; no D gene is confidently identified. The germline V gene sets CDR1 to ENHRY and CDR2 to SYGVKD. V sheds 6 bases and J sheds 6 bases, leaving 9 bases between their ends. From the cysteine through the phenylalanine, the CDR3 covers 12 amino acids. Kept here is only the CDR3 DNA, which spans 36 bases and is read in frame from base 1.